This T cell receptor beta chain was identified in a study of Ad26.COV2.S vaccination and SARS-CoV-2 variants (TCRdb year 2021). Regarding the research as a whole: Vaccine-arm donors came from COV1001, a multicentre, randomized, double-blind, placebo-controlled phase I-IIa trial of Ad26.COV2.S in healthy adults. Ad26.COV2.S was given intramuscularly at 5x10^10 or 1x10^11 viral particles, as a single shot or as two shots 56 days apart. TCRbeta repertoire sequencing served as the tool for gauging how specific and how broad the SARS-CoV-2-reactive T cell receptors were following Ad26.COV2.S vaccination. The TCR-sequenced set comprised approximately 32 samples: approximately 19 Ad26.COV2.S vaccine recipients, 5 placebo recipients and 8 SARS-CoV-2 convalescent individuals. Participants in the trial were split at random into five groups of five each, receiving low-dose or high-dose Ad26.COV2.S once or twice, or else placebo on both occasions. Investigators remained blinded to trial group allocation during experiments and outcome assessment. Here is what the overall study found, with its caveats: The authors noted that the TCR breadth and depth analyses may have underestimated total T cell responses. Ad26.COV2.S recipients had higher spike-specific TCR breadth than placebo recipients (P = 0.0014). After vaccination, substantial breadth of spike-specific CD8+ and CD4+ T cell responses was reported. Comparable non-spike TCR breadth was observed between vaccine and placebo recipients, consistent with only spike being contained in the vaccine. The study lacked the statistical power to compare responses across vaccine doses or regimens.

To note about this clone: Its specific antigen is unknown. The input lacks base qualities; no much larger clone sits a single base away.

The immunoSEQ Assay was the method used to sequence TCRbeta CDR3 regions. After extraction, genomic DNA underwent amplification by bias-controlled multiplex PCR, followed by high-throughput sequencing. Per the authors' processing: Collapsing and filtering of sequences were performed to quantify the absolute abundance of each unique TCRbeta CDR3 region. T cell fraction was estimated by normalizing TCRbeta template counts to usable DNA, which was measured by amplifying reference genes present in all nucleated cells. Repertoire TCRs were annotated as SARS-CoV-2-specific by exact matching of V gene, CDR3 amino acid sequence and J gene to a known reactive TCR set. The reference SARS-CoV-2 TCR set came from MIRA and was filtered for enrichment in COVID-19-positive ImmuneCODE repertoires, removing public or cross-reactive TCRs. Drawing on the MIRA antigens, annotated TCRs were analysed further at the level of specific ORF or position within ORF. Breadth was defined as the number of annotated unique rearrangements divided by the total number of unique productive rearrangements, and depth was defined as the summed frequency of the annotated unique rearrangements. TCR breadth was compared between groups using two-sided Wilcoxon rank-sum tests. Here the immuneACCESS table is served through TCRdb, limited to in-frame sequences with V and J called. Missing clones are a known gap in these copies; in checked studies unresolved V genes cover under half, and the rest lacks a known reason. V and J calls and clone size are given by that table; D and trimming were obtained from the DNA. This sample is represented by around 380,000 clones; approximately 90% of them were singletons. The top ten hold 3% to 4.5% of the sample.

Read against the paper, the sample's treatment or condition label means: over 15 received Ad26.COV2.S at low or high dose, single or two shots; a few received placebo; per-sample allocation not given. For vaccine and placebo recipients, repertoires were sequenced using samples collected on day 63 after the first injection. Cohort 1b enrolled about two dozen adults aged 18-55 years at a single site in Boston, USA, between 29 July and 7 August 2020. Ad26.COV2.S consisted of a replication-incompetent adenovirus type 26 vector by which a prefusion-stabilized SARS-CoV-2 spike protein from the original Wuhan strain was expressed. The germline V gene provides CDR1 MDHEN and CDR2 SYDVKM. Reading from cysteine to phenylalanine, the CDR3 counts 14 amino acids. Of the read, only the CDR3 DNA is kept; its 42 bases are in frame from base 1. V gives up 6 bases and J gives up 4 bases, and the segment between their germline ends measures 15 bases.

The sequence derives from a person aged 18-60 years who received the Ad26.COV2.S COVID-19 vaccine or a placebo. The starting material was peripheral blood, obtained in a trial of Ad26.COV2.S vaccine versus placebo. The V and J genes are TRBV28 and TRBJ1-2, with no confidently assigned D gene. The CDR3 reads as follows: CASSLRGEVYGYTF. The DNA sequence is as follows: TGTGCCAGCAGCCTCCGGGGAGAAGTCTATGGCTACACCTTC.